This entry features one T cell receptor (beta chain) sequence. What it binds is not known. CDR3 length equals 13 residues. The germline gives CDR1 LNHDA, CDR2 SQIVND (reference sequence). Trimming removed 6 bases from V and 11 bases from J, with 19 bases in between. The data derive from a study of cytotoxic CD8 clonotypes in ibrutinib-treated CLL. Study-wide context: Samples yielded averages of 200,000 to 300,000 productive templates and over 90,000 productive rearrangements. General study findings and limits: Samples from sustained-remission and progressing patients were taken at different times.

Data came from immunoSEQ multiplex PCR; TCRdb stores just in-frame clones and leaves some out. The sample contains roughly 130,000 clones, roughly three quarters of which appear only once. The source is a human donor with chronic lymphocytic leukemia. The input for sequencing was PBMCs, taken after 12 months of ibrutinib treatment. This rearrangement joins TRBV19 to TRBJ1-1; D remains ambiguous. The CDR3 coding sequence is TGTGCCAGTAGCACAACCTCTCACCCTGCGGCTTTCTTT. Residues: CASSTTSHPAAFF.